These 3 T cell receptor beta chains were sequenced from one sample in a study of OX40 agonist ivuxolimab in advanced cancers. The data were produced by immunoSEQ multiplex PCR, yet TCRdb's version contains in-frame clones alone and is incomplete. Of 29,000 or so clones in the sample, around 90% were seen once. The sequencing used CD4+ or CD8+ T cells sorted from blood, collected in a trial of the OX40 agonist ivuxolimab. The receptors stem from an adult with an advanced solid tumor such as melanoma, head and neck, liver or kidney cancer.

This chain links TRBV5-4 with TRBJ1-4; D is possibly TRBD1 (5 bases). V was trimmed by 2 bases and J by 8 bases, leaving 13 bases between them. Germline CDR1 SGHNT, CDR2 YYREEE (reference sequence). The CDR3 is made up of 14 amino acids. The CDR3: CASSFTGYGEKLFF. The CDR3, as DNA: TGTGCCAGCAGCTTCACAGGATACGGAGAAAAACTGTTTTTT.

The chain couples TRBV9 to TRBJ2-5, with 8 bases that match TRBD1. Germline trimming cut 7 bases from V and 5 bases from J; bases unmatched to any gene: 4. Germline V gene lookup returns CDR1 SGDLS and CDR2 YYNGEE. The CDR3 extends over 12 amino acids. CDR3 residues: CASQGAGETQYF. The CDR3 DNA reads TGTGCCAGCCAGGGGGCGGGGGAGACCCAGTACTTC.

This chain links TRBV7-2 with TRBJ2-5, with 8 bases that match TRBD2. The J segment lost 5 bases and the V segment lost 5 bases, leaving 4 bases of the junction unmatched. The CDR3 is 13 amino acids. The germline V gene encodes CDR1 SGHTA and CDR2 FQGNSA. In DNA, the CDR3 is TGTGCCAGCAGCCCTGCTAGCGGGGAGACCCAGTACTTC. Translation gives CASSPASGETQYF. Supplemented by reference TRBV7-2 and TRBJ2-5, the full variable domain reads GAGVSQSPSNKVTEKGKDVELRCDPISGHTALYWYRQSLGQGLEFLIYFQGNSAPDKSGLPSDRFSAERTGGSVSTLTIQRTQQEDSAVYLCASSPASGETQYFGPGTRLLVL.